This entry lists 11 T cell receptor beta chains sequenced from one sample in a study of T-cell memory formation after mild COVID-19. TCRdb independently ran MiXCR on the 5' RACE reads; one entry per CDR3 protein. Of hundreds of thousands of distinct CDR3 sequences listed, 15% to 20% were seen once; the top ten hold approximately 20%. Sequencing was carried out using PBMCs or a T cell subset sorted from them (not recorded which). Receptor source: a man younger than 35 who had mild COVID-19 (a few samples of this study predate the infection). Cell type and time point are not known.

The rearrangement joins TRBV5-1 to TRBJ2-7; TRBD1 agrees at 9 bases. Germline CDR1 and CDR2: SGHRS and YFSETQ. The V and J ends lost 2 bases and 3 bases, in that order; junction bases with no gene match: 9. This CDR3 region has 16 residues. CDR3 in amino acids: CASSFLRTGEIYEQYF. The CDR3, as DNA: TGCGCCAGCAGCTTCCTTCGGACAGGGGAAATCTACGAGCAGTACTTC. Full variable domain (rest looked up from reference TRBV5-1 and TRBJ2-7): KAGVTQTPRYLIKTRGQQVTLSCSPISGHRSVSWYQQTPGQGLQFLFEYFSETQRNKGNFPGRFSGRQFSNSRSEMNVSTLELGDSALYLCASSFLRTGEIYEQYFGPGTRLTVT.

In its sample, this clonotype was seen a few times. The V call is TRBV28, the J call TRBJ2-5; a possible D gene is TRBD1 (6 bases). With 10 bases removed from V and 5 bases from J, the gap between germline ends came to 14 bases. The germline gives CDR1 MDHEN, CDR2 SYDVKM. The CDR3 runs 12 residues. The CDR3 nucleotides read TGTGCCATTAAGGGACAAGACGAGACCCAGTACTTC. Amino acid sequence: CAIKGQDETQYF.

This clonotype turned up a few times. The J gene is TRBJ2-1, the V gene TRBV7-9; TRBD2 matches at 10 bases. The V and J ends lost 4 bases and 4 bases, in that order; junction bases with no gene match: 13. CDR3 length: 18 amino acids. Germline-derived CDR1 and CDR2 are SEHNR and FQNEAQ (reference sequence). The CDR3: CASSSHPITSGVYNEQFF. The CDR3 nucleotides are TGTGCCAGCAGCTCCCACCCTATTACTAGCGGGGTTTACAATGAGCAGTTCTTC.

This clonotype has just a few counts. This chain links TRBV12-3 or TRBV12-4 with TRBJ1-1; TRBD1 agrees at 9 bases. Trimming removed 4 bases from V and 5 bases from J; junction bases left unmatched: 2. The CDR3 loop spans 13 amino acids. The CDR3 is CASSYRGRTEAFF. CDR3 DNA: TGTGCCAGCAGTTACAGGGGGCGGACTGAAGCTTTCTTT.

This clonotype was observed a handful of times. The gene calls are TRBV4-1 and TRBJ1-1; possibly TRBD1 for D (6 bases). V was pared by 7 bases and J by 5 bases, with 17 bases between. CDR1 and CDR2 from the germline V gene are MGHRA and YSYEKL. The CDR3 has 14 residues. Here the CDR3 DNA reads TGCGCCAGCACCCAGGGGTTTCGGAGAACTGAAGCTTTCTTT. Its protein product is CASTQGFRRTEAFF.

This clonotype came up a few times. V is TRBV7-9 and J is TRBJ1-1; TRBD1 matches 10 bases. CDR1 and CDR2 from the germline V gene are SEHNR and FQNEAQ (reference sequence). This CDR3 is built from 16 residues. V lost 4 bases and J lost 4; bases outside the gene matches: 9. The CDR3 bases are TGTGCCAGCAGCTGGACACCGGACAGGGGGGTCACTGAAGCTTTCTTT. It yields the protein CASSWTPDRGVTEAFF. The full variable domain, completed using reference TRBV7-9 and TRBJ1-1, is DTGVSQNPRHKITKRGQNVTFRCDPISEHNRLYWYRQTLGQGPEFLTYFQNEAQLEKSRLLSDRFSAERPKGSFSTLEIQRTEQGDSAMYLCASSWTPDRGVTEAFFGQGTRLTVV.

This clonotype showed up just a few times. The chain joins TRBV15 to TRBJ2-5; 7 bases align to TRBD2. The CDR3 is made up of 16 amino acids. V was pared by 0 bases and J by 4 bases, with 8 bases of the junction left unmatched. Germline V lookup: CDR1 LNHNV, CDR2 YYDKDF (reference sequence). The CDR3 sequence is CATSRDYSGEGETQYF. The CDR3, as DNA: TGTGCCACCAGCAGAGATTACAGCGGGGAGGGAGAGACCCAGTACTTC.

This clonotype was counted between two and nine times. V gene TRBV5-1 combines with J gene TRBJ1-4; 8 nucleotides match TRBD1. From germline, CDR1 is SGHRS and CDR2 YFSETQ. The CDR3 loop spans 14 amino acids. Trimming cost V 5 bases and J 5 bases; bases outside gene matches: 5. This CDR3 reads CASRPGQENEKLFF. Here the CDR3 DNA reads TGCGCCAGCAGACCGGGACAGGAGAATGAAAAACTGTTTTTT.

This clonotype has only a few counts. The CDR3 DNA reads as TGTGCCAGCAGCGTATTCGGGGGGGCGGTAGATACGCAGTATTTT. Protein sequence: CASSVFGGAVDTQYF. This chain links TRBV7-2 with TRBJ2-3; 8 bases agree with TRBD2. Germline V lookup: CDR1 SGHTA, CDR2 FQGNSA. The CDR3 spans 15 residues. V shed 5 bases, J shed 5 bases, and the junction held 9 bases outside the gene matches.

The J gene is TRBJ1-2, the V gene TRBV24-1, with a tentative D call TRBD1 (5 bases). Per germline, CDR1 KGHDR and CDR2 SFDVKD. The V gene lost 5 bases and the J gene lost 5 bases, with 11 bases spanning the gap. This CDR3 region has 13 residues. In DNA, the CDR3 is TGTGCCACCAGTGCCGGGGCTATGTATGGCTACACCTTC. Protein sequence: CATSAGAMYGYTF.

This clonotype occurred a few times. CDR3 DNA sequence: TGTGCCAGCAGCCTAGGGATCCCGGGACAGGGGAACACCGGGGAGCTGTTTTTT. Its protein is CASSLGIPGQGNTGELFF. The chain couples TRBV12-3 or TRBV12-4 to TRBJ2-2; 9 bases map to TRBD1. Trimming removed 6 bases from V and 1 base from J; junction bases left unmatched: 12. The CDR3 is 18 amino acids.